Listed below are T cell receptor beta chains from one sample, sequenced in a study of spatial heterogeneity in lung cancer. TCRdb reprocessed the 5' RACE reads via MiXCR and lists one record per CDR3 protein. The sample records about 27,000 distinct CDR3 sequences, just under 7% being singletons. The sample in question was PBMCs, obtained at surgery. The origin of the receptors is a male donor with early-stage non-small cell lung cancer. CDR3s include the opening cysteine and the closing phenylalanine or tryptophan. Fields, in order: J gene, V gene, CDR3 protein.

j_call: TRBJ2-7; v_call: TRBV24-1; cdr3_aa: CATSSTGFGEQYF
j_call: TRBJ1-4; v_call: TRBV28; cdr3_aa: CASSPIGTENEKLFF
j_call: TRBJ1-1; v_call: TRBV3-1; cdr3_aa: CASSQAAGFEAFF
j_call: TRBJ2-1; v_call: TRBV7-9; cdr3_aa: CASSTTRDRARRNNEQFF
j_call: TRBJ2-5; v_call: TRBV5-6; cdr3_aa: CASSRVPGSRETQYF
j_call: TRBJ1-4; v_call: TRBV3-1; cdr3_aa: CASSRDRGTNEKLFF
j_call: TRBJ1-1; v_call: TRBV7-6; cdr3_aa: CASSAGQGSTEAFF
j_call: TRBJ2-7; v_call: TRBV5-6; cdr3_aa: CASSLLPPYEQYF
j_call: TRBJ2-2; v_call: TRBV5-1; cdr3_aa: CASSRSTGPANTGELFF
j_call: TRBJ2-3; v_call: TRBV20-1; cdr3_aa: CSARPGADTQYF
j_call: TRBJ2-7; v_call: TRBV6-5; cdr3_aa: CASSYWGRGVTSSTYEQYF
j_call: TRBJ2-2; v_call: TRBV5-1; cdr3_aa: CASSLGAGTSGNTGELFF
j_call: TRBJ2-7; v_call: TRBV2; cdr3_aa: CASGWGSKAYEQYF
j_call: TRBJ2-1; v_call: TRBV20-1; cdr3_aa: CSAVSPPDYNEQFF
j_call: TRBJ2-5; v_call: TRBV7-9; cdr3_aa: CASSLSSGLETQYF
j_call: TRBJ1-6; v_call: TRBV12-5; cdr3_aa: CASGLTGNRSPLHF
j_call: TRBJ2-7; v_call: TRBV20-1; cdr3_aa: CSALSILIFNSGLRGEQYF
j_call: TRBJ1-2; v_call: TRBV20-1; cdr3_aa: CSASLTRTGTNYGYTF
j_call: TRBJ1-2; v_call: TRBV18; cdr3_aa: CASSQGRSGYTF
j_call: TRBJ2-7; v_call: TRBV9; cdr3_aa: CASSLLAGEGHEQYF
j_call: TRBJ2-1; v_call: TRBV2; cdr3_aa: CASIGLAFNEQFF
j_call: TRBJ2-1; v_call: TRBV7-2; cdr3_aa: CASTLGAAYNEQFF
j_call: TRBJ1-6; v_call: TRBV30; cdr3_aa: CAWSRTGSSYNSPLHF
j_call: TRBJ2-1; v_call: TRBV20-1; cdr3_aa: CSAPGLAKREQFF
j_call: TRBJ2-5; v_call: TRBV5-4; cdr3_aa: CASSLAYREETQYF
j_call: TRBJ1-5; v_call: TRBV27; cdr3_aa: CASSLSSRRNQPQHF
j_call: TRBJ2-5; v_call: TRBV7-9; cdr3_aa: CASSYRGLKQETQYF
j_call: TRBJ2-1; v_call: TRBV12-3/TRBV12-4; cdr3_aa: CATGRAALQNEQFF
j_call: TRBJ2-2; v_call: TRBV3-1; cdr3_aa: CASRRRAGIPTSNTGELFF
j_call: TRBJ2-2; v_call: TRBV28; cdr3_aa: CASTPPSGTGELFF
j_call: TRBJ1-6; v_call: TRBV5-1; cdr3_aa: CASSSRALNSPLHF
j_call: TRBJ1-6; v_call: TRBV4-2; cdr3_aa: CASSQDKQGFSYNSPLHF
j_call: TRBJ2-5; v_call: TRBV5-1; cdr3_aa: CASSFQRERVETQYF
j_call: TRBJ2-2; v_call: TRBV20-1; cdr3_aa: CSAGTVSYTGELFF
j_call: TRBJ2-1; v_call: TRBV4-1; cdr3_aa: CASSQTPSNYNEQFF
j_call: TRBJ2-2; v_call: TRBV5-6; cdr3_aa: CACSLSAGELFF
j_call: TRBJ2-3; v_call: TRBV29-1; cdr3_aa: CSVGDATDTQYF
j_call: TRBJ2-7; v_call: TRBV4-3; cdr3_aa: CASSPQRDTAYEQYF
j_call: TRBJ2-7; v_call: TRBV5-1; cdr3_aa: CASSLDSLMDEQYF
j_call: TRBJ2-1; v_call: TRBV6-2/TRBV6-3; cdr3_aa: CASSYISASGSPYNEQFF
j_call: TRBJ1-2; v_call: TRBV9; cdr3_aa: CASSVVRDGGYTF
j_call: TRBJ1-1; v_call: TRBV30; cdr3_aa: CAWSPSDTEAFF
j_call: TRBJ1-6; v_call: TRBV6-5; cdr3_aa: CASSFGFNSPLHF
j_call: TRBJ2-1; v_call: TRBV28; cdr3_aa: CASRRRRYNEQFF
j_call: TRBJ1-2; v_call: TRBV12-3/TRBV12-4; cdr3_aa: CASSFSGPKLHGYTF
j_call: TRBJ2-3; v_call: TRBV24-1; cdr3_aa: CATSDLFLTDTQYF
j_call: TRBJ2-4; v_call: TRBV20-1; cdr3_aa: CSARVQQNIQYF
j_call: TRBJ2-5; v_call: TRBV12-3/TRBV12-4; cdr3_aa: CASSLGGIQETQYF
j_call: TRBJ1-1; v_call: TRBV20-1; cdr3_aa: CSARGAKVTEAFF
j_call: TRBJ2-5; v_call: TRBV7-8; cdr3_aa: CASSLEVRGSGTQYF
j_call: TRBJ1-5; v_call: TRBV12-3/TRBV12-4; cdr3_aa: CASRLPGDQPQHF
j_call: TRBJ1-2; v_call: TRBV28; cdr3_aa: CASSRWGAGNGYTF
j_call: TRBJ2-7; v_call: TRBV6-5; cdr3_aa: CASRQLPDSTYEQYF
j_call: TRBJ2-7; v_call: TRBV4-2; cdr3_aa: CASRGSGSESYEQYF
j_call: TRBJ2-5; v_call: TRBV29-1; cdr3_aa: CSVGGTEETQYF
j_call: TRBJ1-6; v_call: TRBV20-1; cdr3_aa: CSARPGTGGLSYNSPLHF
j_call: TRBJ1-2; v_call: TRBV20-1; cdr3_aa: CSASPGGERRDGYTF
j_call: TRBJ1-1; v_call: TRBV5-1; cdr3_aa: CASRLARALNTEAFF
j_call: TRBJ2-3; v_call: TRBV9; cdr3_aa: CASSVVQGGADTQYF